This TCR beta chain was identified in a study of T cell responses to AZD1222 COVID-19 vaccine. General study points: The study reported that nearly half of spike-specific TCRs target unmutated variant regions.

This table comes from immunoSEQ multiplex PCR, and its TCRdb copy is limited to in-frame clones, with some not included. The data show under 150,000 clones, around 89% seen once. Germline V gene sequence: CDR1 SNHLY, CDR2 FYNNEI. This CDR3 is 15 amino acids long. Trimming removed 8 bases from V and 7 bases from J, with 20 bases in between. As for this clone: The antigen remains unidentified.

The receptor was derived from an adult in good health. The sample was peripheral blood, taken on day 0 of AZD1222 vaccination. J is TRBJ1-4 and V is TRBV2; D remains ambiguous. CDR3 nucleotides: TGTGCCAGCTCCGCGGGCGTGTCCGGGAGTGAAAAACTGTTTTTT. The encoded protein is CASSAGVSGSEKLFF.